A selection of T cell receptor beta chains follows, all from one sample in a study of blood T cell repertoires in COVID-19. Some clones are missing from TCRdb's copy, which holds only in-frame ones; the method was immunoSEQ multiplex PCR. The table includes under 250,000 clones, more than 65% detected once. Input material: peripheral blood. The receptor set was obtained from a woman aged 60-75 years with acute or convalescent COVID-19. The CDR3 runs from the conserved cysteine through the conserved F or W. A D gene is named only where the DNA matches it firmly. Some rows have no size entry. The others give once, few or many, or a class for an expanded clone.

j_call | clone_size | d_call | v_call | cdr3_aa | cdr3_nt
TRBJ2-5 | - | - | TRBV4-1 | CASSRGGQETQYF | TGCGCCAGCAGCCGAGGAGGACAAGAGACCCAGTACTTC
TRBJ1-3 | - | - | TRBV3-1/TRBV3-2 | CASSPTGSSGNTIYF | TGTGCCAGCAGTCCGACAGGCAGCTCTGGAAACACCATATATTTT
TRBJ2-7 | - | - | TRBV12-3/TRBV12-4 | CASRQGTAYEQYF | TGTGCCAGCAGACAGGGGACTGCGTACGAGCAGTACTTC
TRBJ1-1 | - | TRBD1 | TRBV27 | CASSFFGTGGAVTEAFF | TGTGCCAGCAGTTTTTTTGGGACAGGGGGCGCGGTCACTGAAGCTTTCTTT
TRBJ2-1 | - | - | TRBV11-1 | CASSLGVEQFF | TGTGCCAGCAGCTTAGGAGTAGAGCAGTTCTTC
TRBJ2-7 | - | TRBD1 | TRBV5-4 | CASSIRDREFGEQYF | TGTGCCAGCAGCATCCGGGACAGGGAGTTCGGCGAGCAGTACTTC
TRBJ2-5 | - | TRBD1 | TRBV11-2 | CASSLTDRGPAETQYF | TGTGCCAGCAGCTTAACGGACAGGGGGCCTGCGGAGACCCAGTACTTC
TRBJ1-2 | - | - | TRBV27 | CASRTGTTGRGGYTF | TGTGCCAGCAGAACCGGGACAACGGGCAGGGGAGGCTACACCTTC
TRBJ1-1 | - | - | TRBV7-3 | CASSSHRNTEAFF | TGTGCCAGCAGCTCCCATAGGAACACTGAAGCTTTCTTT
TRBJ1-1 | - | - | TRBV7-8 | CASSPRPDTGPNTEAFF | TGTGCCAGCAGCCCCCGACCCGATACAGGGCCGAACACTGAAGCTTTCTTT
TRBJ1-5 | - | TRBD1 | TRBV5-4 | CASSLGGDRPDQPQHF | TGTGCCAGCAGCTTGGGGGGGGACAGGCCTGATCAGCCCCAGCATTTT
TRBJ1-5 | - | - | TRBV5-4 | CASTRYRRTDSNQPQHF | TGTGCCAGCACCCGTTACCGTCGGACAGATAGCAATCAGCCCCAGCATTTT
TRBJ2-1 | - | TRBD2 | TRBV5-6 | CASSLLAGGYNEQFF | TGTGCCAGCAGCTTACTAGCGGGGGGGTACAATGAGCAGTTCTTC
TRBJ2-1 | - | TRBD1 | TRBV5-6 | CASRPGQGSYNEQFF | TGTGCCAGCAGGCCTGGACAGGGCTCCTACAATGAGCAGTTCTTC
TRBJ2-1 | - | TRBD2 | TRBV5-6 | CASSYPGLAGFVSYNEQFF | TGTGCCAGCAGTTACCCGGGACTAGCGGGGTTCGTCTCCTACAATGAGCAGTTCTTC
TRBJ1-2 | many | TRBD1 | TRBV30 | CAWSADRGNGYTF | TGTGCCTGGAGCGCTGACAGGGGAAATGGCTACACCTTC
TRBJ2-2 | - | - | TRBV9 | CASSVSRGEIGELFF | TGTGCCAGCAGCGTAAGCAGGGGCGAGATCGGGGAGCTGTTTTTT
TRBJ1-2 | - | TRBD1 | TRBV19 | CASSARSGQGNYGYTF | TGTGCCAGTAGTGCCCGCTCCGGACAGGGAAACTATGGCTACACCTTC
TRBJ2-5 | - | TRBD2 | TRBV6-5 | CASSYSTSGGQETQYF | TGTGCCAGCAGTTACTCGACTAGCGGGGGCCAAGAGACCCAGTACTTC
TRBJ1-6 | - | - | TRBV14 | CASSPGGSYNSPLHF | TGTGCCAGCAGCCCCGGGGGCTCCTATAATTCACCCCTCCACTTT
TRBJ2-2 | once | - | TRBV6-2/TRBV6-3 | CASSYSMVSGELFF | TGTGCCAGCAGTTACTCGATGGTCAGCGGGGAGCTGTTTTTT
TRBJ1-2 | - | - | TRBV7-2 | CASSLGYNALYGYTF | TGTGCCAGCAGCTTAGGATACAACGCCCTCTATGGCTACACCTTC
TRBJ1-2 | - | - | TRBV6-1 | CASSEGATHTF | TGTGCCAGCAGTGAAGGGGCGACCCACACCTTC
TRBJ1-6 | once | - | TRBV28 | CASSLIRDSPLHF | TGTGCCAGCAGTTTAATACGGGATTCACCCCTCCACTTT
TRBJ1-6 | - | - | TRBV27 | CASSLTERNSPLHF | TGTGCCAGCAGTTTAACAGAACGGAATTCACCCCTCCACTTT
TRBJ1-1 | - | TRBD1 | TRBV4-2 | CASSQDSQTGWGTEAFF | TGTGCCAGCAGCCAAGATTCCCAGACAGGGTGGGGCACTGAAGCTTTCTTT
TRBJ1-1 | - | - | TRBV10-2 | CASSDDGGTEAFF | TGCGCCAGCAGTGATGACGGGGGGACTGAAGCTTTCTTT
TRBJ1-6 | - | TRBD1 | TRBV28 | CASRLTGGGTPLHF | TGTGCCAGCAGACTTACAGGGGGCGGGACACCCCTCCACTTT
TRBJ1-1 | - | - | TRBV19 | CASSIRGTNTEAFF | TGTGCCAGTAGTATTAGGGGGACGAACACTGAAGCTTTCTTT